One sample yielded the 24 T cell receptor beta chains listed below, sequenced in a study of T-cell reconstitution after alpha-beta-depleted transplantation in children. This sample's TCRbeta library carried unique molecular identifier barcodes. TCRdb itself ran the PCR reads through MiXCR, one entry per CDR3 protein. Altogether roughly 200,000 distinct CDR3 sequences are present, around 7% being singletons, with the ten largest covering about 2.9%. The material sequenced was PBMCs from the stem cell graft donor, taken from the stem cell graft. The receptors come from a human donor who donated a stem cell graft to a child with Wiskott-Aldrich syndrome.

This clonotype was observed a few times. The V call is TRBV5-5, the J call TRBJ1-5; D unclear. Between the trimmed V and J ends, which lost 1 base and 2 bases, there was a span of 7 bases. The CDR3 covers 14 residues. CDR1 is SGHKS, CDR2 YYEKEE, per germline (reference sequence). The CDR3 nucleotides read TGTGCCAGCAGCTTGCTAACAGGCAATCAGCCCCAGCATTTT. This gives the protein CASSLLTGNQPQHF.

This chain uses TRBV5-1 with TRBJ2-2, with 8 bases lining up with TRBD1. This CDR3 spans 15 amino acids. V lost 1 base to trimming and J lost 4 bases; unmatched junction nucleotides: 3. The germline V gene encodes CDR1 SGHRS and CDR2 YFSETQ. The CDR3 coding sequence is TGCGCCAGCAGCTTGAAGGGACAGGCCACCGGGGAGCTGTTTTTT. Residues: CASSLKGQATGELFF.

This clonotype was observed at least ten times. The chain employs TRBV7-2 and TRBJ2-1; 10 bases line up with TRBD2. The germline gives CDR1 SGHTA, CDR2 FQGNSA. The ends lost 3 bases at V and 8 bases at J; junction bases unmatched: 4. The CDR3 extends over 14 amino acids. Here the CDR3 DNA reads TGTGCCAGCAGCTTGAGCGGGAGGGGCGATGAGCAGTTCTTC. It specifies CASSLSGRGDEQFF.

Many counts were recorded for this clonotype. The chain combines TRBV20-1 with TRBJ2-7, with TRBD2 matching 12 bases. Germline CDR1 is DFQATT and CDR2 is SNEGSKA (reference sequence). V gave up 5 bases and J gave up 3 bases; unmatched junction bases: 8. This CDR3 spans 15 amino acids. CDR3 nucleotide sequence: TGCAGTGCTTCGCCTAGCGGGAGGGCCGGCTACGAGCAGTACTTC. This sequence encodes CSASPSGRAGYEQYF.

This clonotype was picked up many times. The genes are TRBV29-1 and TRBJ2-7; 8 positions agree with TRBD2. Trimming removed 0 bases from V and 3 bases from J; junction bases left unmatched: 7. Germline CDR1 SQVTM, CDR2 ANQGSEA. The CDR3 is made up of 15 amino acids. The CDR3 bases are TGCAGCGTTGAAGAACAACTAGCGGAGAACTACGAGCAGTACTTC. Translating it yields CSVEEQLAENYEQYF.

There are many counts of this clonotype. The chain uses TRBV29-1 and TRBJ2-5, with no clear D. V shed 2 bases and J shed 0 bases, with 13 bases lying between them. CDR3 length: 15 amino acids. In germline, CDR1 is SQVTM, CDR2 ANQGSEA. In DNA form, the CDR3 reads TGCAGCGTTGAAAGGGCCTCCTGGTACCAAGAGACCCAGTACTTC. Its protein is CSVERASWYQETQYF.

This clonotype was observed many times. The chain links TRBV12-3 or TRBV12-4 to TRBJ2-7, with D tentatively TRBD1 (6 bases). The CDR3 covers 14 residues. Trimming pared 6 bases from V and 6 bases from J, leaving 18 bases between. The CDR3 spells CASSPGNTGTEQYF. In nucleotides, the CDR3 is TGTGCCAGCAGCCCAGGAAATACAGGGACCGAGCAGTACTTC.

This clonotype was detected ten times or more. The chain carries TRBV29-1 and TRBJ2-7; D possibly corresponds to TRBD1 (6 bases). Germline V gives CDR1 SQVTM, CDR2 ANQGSEA. The CDR3 covers 13 residues. Trimming pared 6 bases from V and 0 bases from J, leaving 12 bases between. The CDR3 sequence is CSVGGQISYEQYF. Here the CDR3 DNA reads TGCAGCGTCGGAGGACAGATCTCCTACGAGCAGTACTTC.

V usage is TRBV6-2 or TRBV6-3 and J usage is TRBJ1-5, with D possibly matching TRBD1 (6 bases). The CDR3 covers 17 residues. V lost 1 base and J 0 bases, leaving 13 bases between the germline ends. From germline, CDR1 is MNHEY and CDR2 SVGEGT. The CDR3 sequence is CASSYLDSRYSNQPQHF. In nucleotides, the CDR3 is TGTGCCAGCAGTTACTTGGACAGCCGTTATAGCAATCAGCCCCAGCATTTT.

In this sample, this clonotype turned up a few times. The chain carries TRBV6-5 and TRBJ2-3; D gene uncertain. This CDR3 contains 14 residues. The V end lost 0 bases, the J end lost 5 bases, and 9 bases lay between the germline ends. Per the germline V gene, CDR1 is MNHEY and CDR2 is SVGAGI. CDR3 sequence: CASSYSVGRDTQYF. CDR3 nucleotide sequence: TGTGCCAGCAGTTACTCGGTTGGTAGAGATACGCAGTATTTT.

The rearrangement links TRBV28 to TRBJ1-1; perhaps TRBD1 as D (5 bases). CDR3 size: 13 residues. The germline V gene encodes CDR1 MDHEN and CDR2 SYDVKM. V lost 8 bases and J 3 bases, leaving 13 bases between the germline ends. This CDR3 reads CASLEGEYTEAFF. CDR3 bases: TGTGCCAGCTTAGAAGGGGAGTACACTGAAGCTTTCTTT. The full variable domain, its missing parts supplied by reference TRBV28 and TRBJ1-1, is DVKVTQSSRYLVKRTGEKVFLECVQDMDHENMFWYRQDPGLGLRLIYFSYDVKMKEKGDIPEGYSVSREKKERFSLILESASTNQTSMYLCASLEGEYTEAFFGQGTRLTVV.

This clonotype was found many times. This chain uses TRBV7-9 with TRBJ1-5; D is ambiguous. V lost 5 bases, J lost 6 bases, and 11 bases lay in between. This CDR3 contains 13 residues. Germline V gene data show CDR1 as SEHNR and CDR2 as FQNEAQ (reference sequence). CDR3 in amino acids: CASSQPSGQPQHF. In nucleotides, the CDR3 is TGTGCCAGCAGCCAACCTAGTGGTCAGCCCCAGCATTTT. The entire variable domain, with the rest obtained from reference TRBV7-9 and TRBJ1-5, is as follows: DTGVSQNPRHKITKRGQNVTFRCDPISEHNRLYWYRQTLGQGPEFLTYFQNEAQLEKSRLLSDRFSAERPKGSFSTLEIQRTEQGDSAMYLCASSQPSGQPQHFGDGTRLSIL.

This clonotype was picked up many times. The CDR3 loop reads CASSLAPASGGTTDTQYF. The CDR3 coding sequence is TGTGCCAGCAGCTTAGCGCCGGCTAGCGGGGGGACGACAGATACGCAGTATTTT. This chain joins TRBV7-6 and TRBJ2-3, with 11 nucleotides matching TRBD2. CDR1 is SGHVS, CDR2 FNYEAQ, per germline. Trimming at V came to 0 bases and at J to 3 bases, leaving 8 bases not matched to a gene. The CDR3 runs to 18 residues.

Ten or more counts support this clonotype. The rearrangement links TRBV20-1 to TRBJ1-1; TRBD1 matches 7 bases. V shed 3 bases and J 0 bases; nucleotides not matched to a gene: 16. The germline V gene encodes CDR1 DFQATT and CDR2 SNEGSKA (reference sequence). The length of the CDR3 is 18 residues. In DNA form, the CDR3 reads TGCAGTGCTAGGAAAGGGGTAAACAGGGGACACATGAACACTGAAGCTTTCTTT. It yields the protein CSARKGVNRGHMNTEAFF.

In this sample, this clonotype turned up many times. The chain links TRBV27 to TRBJ2-3, with 10 bases aligning to TRBD2. The germline CDR1 and CDR2 sequences are MNHEY and SMNVEV (reference sequence). V lost 1 base to trimming and J lost 0 bases; unmatched junction nucleotides: 7. There are 18 residues in the CDR3. The CDR3 DNA sequence: TGTGCCAGCAGTTTATTTAGCCTAGCGGGGGCCAGCACAGATACGCAGTATTTT. Translated: CASSLFSLAGASTDTQYF.

As to this clonotype: A much larger clone is a single base away; this may be a read error. The rearrangement links TRBV30 to TRBJ2-3, with D possibly TRBD2 on 5 matching bases. The CDR3 loop spans 11 amino acids. From germline, CDR1 is GTSNPN and CDR2 SVGIG (reference sequence). CDR3 sequence: CAWSSTDTHYF. CDR3 in DNA: TGTGCCTGGTCTAGCACAGATACGCATTATTTT.

Ten or more counts support this clonotype. This chain joins TRBV6-4 and TRBJ1-6; 11 positions match TRBD1. There are 13 residues in the CDR3. Trimming at V came to 7 bases and at J to 8 bases, leaving 1 base not matched to a gene. Per the germline V gene, CDR1 is MRHNA and CDR2 is SNTAGT. The CDR3 nucleotides are TGTGCCAGCAAGGGACAGGGGGATTCACCCCTCCACTTT. It specifies CASKGQGDSPLHF.

This clonotype appeared many times. CDR3: CASSRVPGTGESDTQYF. CDR3 DNA: TGTGCCAGCAGTCGAGTCCCCGGGACAGGGGAGTCAGATACGCAGTATTTT. The chain carries TRBV12-3 or TRBV12-4 and TRBJ2-3; 10 bases fit TRBD1. The CDR3 consists of 17 residues. V was pared by 5 bases and J by 4 bases, with 12 bases of the junction left unmatched.

This clonotype was observed many times. The chain combines TRBV5-1 with TRBJ2-1; TRBD2 aligns across 7 bases. From germline, CDR1 is SGHRS and CDR2 YFSETQ. V shed 0 bases and J 8 bases; nucleotides not matched to a gene: 17. CDR3 length: 18 residues. This chain's CDR3 is CASSLGRGRLVALDEQFF. The CDR3 region has the DNA TGCGCCAGCAGCTTGGGCCGCGGGAGACTAGTAGCATTAGATGAGCAGTTCTTC. Full variable domain (outside the CDR3, taken from reference TRBV5-1 and TRBJ2-1): KAGVTQTPRYLIKTRGQQVTLSCSPISGHRSVSWYQQTPGQGLQFLFEYFSETQRNKGNFPGRFSGRQFSNSRSEMNVSTLELGDSALYLCASSLGRGRLVALDEQFFGPGTRLTVL.

This clonotype turned up a few times. The CDR3 here is CASLRTAQETQYF. CDR3 coding DNA: TGTGCCAGCTTACGGACTGCCCAAGAGACCCAGTACTTC. The rearrangement joins TRBV18 to TRBJ2-5; weak D call: TRBD2 (5 bases). Trimming removed 7 bases from V and 1 base from J, with 10 bases in between. This CDR3 contains 13 residues. Germline-derived CDR1 and CDR2 are KGHSH and LQKENI.

This clonotype was observed many times. V gene TRBV5-1 combines with J gene TRBJ2-1; D gene uncertain. Germline V lookup: CDR1 SGHRS, CDR2 YFSETQ. Between the trimmed V and J ends, which lost 5 bases and 10 bases, there was a span of 16 bases. This CDR3 comprises 13 residues. The CDR3 bases are TGCGCCAGCAGTACTACCGATGCTAAAGAGCAGTTCTTC. It is translated as CASSTTDAKEQFF.

The gene calls are TRBV6-5 and TRBJ1-1; possible D gene TRBD1, 5 bases. CDR3 length equals 14 residues. The germline V gene encodes CDR1 MNHEY and CDR2 SVGAGI. V lost 6 bases and J 0 bases, leaving 11 bases between the germline ends. The CDR3 here is CASSWADMNTEAFF. CDR3 bases: TGTGCCAGCAGCTGGGCGGACATGAACACTGAAGCTTTCTTT.

The chain joins TRBV3-1 to TRBJ2-5, with 9 bases lining up with TRBD2. The V and J ends lost 0 bases and 2 bases, in that order; junction bases with no gene match: 16. CDR1 and CDR2 from the germline V gene are LGHDT and YNNKEL (reference sequence). The CDR3 is 20 residues long. CDR3 coding DNA: TGTGCCAGCAGCCAAGATAGTCGAAGACGACTAGCGGAGCGACAAGAGACCCAGTACTTC. The encoded protein is CASSQDSRRRLAERQETQYF.

This clonotype came up a few times. The V gene is TRBV5-1, the J gene TRBJ2-3; D may be TRBD1 (6 bases). V gave up 0 bases and J gave up 5 bases, with 10 bases separating them. Germline lookup yields CDR1 SGHRS and CDR2 YFSETQ. The CDR3 contains 14 residues. In DNA, the CDR3 is TGCGCCAGCAGCTTGGAACAGGGCGGAGATACGCAGTATTTT. This sequence encodes CASSLEQGGDTQYF.